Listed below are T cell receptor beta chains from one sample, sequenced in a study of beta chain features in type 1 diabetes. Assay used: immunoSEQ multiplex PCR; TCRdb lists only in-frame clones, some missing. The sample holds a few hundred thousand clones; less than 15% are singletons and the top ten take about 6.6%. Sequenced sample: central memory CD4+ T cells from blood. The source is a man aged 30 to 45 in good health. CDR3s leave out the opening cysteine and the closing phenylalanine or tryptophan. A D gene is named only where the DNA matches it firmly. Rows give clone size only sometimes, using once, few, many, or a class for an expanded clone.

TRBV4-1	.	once	ASSQVTQGLRKVTNEKLF
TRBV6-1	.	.	ATLHIYEQY
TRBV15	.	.	ATSREASVLRA
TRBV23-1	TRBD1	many	ASSQSNGPGQGGNQPQH
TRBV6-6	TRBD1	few	ASTQRTGTEAF
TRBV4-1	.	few	ASSQEVFTEAF
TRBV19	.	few	ASSIGRGGHYSGANVLT
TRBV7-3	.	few	ASSPSGAETQY
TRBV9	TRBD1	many	ASSSRTGGGYEQY
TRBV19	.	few	ASSISVGEMY
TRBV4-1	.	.	ASSWEWGAKNIQY
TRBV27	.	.	ASSLLGNQPQH
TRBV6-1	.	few	ASSEVFGQSSTDTQY
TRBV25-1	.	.	ASSESDRFNTEAF
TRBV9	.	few	ASSVVGTPTSTDTQY
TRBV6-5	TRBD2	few	ASSYPRLAGYNEQF
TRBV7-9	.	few	ASSSQRGEGYT
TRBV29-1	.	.	SAQSGANVLT
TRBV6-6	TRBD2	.	ASSYSSSGPYEQY
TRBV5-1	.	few	ASSLDSGRLNEQF
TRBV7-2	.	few	ASTRRGGETKNIQY
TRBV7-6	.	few	ASSANRVQPQH
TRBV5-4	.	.	ASSLVGSQETQY
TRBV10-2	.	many	ASSPDYNEQF
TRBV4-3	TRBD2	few	ASTHRPGGPYTQY
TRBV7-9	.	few	ASSPMTGNTEAF
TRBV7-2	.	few	ASSLRGGTDTQY
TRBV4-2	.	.	ASSLSNQPQH
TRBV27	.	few	ASSLGQYYGYT
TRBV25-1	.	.	ASSETARADTQY
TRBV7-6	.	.	ASSASGRETQY
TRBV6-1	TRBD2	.	ATSGLDYEQY
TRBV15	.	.	ATSRDGAVAEDTQY
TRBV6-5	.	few	ASTTGVTNTGELF
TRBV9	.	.	ASSVEAVAVTEAF
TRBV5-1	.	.	ASSLGQMNTEAF
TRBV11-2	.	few	ASITRTESSGNTIY
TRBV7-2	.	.	ASSLMMVNEQF
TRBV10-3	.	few	AISTGTQTGEQY
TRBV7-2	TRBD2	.	ASSLASGGAKETQY
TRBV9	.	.	ASSVEFSNYNEQF
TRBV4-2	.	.	ASSPGLTNTEAF
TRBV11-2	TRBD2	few	ASTPGSGLVAGNEQF
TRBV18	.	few	ASSPPGGQRSANEQF
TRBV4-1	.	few	ASSQERAGELF
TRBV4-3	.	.	ASSPPQRAETQY
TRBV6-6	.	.	ASSYSKLGPYEQY
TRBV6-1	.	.	ASSEQVKNIQY
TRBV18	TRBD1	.	ASSPPGTGGIKNIQY